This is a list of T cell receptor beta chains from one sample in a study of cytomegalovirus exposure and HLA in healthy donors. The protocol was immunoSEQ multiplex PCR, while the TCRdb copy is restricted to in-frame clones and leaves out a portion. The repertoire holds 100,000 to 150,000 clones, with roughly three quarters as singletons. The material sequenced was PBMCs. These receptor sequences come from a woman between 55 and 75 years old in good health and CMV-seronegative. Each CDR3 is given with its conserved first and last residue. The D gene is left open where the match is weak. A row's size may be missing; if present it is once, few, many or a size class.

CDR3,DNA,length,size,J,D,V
CASSRWTGRTRETQYF,TGTGCCAGCAGTCGTTGGACAGGCCGGACCAGGGAGACCCAGTACTTC,16,few,TRBJ2-5,TRBD1,TRBV27
CASSSQGAWTDTQYF,TGTGCCAGCAGTTCCCAGGGGGCTTGGACAGATACGCAGTATTTT,15,NA,TRBJ2-3,TRBD1,TRBV6-1
CAWSDDGPLFF,TGTGCCTGGAGTGACGATGGGCCCTTGTTTTTT,11,NA,TRBJ1-4,NA,TRBV30
CASSDIHRGRNEQFF,TGTGCCAGCAGCGATATACACAGGGGGAGGAATGAGCAGTTCTTC,15,NA,TRBJ2-1,TRBD1,TRBV7-2
CASSPLKGQEGYTF,TGTGCCAGCTCACCACTAAAGGGGCAGGAAGGCTACACCTTC,14,NA,TRBJ1-2,NA,TRBV18
CASSRPGLNGIEQYF,TGCGCCAGCAGCCGACCGGGACTCAACGGGATAGAGCAGTACTTC,15,few,TRBJ2-7,NA,TRBV4-1
CASSYLSLNEQFF,TGTGCCAGCAGTTACCTCTCCTTAAATGAGCAGTTCTTC,13,NA,TRBJ2-1,NA,TRBV6-6
CASSLGQILNTEAFF,TGCGCCAGCAGCCTGGGACAGATCTTGAACACTGAAGCTTTCTTT,15,NA,TRBJ1-1,TRBD1,TRBV4-1
CASSWTGGTEAFF,TGTGCCAGCAGCTGGACAGGGGGCACTGAAGCTTTCTTT,13,NA,TRBJ1-1,TRBD1,TRBV5-6
CASSDRTGARVTEAFF,TGCGCCAGCAGTGATCGGACAGGGGCAAGGGTCACTGAAGCTTTCTTT,16,NA,TRBJ1-1,TRBD1,TRBV10-2
CASTLGDRDYEQYF,TGTGCCAGCACCCTGGGGGACAGAGACTACGAGCAGTACTTC,14,NA,TRBJ2-7,TRBD1,TRBV28
CASSFRGANRSPLHF,TGCGCCAGCAGTTTTCGTGGGGCTAATCGTTCACCCCTCCACTTT,15,NA,TRBJ1-6,NA,TRBV5-1
CASSPDGWSTGELFF,TGCGCCAGCAGCCCCGACGGATGGAGCACCGGGGAGCTGTTTTTT,15,NA,TRBJ2-2,NA,TRBV5-1
CASSREMGGPRVPLHF,TGTGCCAGCAGCCGAGAAATGGGGGGACCCAGGGTCCCCCTCCACTTT,16,NA,TRBJ1-6,NA,TRBV5-4
CASSQVAGGNEQFF,TGTGCCAGCAGCCAAGTCGCAGGGGGGAATGAGCAGTTCTTC,14,NA,TRBJ2-1,NA,TRBV14
CASSPGLVETQYF,TGTGCCAGCTCACCGGGACTCGTAGAGACCCAGTACTTC,13,NA,TRBJ2-5,NA,TRBV18
CASSPQVNTEAFF,TGCGCCAGCAGCCCGCAGGTGAACACTGAAGCTTTCTTT,13,NA,TRBJ1-1,NA,TRBV5-1